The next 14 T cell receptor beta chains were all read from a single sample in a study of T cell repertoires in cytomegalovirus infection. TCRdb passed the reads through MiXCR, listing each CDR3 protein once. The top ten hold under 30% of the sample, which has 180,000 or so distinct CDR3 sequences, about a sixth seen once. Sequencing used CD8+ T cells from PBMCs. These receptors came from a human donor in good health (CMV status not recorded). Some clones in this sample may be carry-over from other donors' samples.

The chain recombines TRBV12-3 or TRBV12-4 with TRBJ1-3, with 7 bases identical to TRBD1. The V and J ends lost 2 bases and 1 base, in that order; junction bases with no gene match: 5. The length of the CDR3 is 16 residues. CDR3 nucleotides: TGTGCCAGCAGTTTATACCCAGGGGGTTCTGGAAACACCATATATTTT. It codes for CASSLYPGGSGNTIYF.

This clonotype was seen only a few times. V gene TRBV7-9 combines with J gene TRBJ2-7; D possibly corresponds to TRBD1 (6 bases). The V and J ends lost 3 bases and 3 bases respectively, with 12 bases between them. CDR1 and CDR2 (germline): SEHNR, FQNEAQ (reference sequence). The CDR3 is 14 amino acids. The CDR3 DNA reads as TGTGCCAGCAGCTTTCTGGAACAGGGCTACGAGCAGTACTTC. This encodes CASSFLEQGYEQYF.

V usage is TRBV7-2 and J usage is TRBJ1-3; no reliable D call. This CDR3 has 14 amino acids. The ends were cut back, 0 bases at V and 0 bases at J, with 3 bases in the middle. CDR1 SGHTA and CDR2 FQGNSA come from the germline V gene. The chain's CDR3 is CASSLADSGNTIYF. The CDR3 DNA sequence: TGTGCCAGCAGCTTAGCCGACTCTGGAAACACCATATATTTT.

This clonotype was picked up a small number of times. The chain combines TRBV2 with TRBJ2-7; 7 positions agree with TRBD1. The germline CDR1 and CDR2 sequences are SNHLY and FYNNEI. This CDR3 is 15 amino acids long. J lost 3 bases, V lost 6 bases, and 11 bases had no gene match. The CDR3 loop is CASSEGARVVYEQYF. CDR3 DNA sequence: TGTGCCAGCAGCGAGGGGGCGCGAGTTGTCTACGAGCAGTACTTC.

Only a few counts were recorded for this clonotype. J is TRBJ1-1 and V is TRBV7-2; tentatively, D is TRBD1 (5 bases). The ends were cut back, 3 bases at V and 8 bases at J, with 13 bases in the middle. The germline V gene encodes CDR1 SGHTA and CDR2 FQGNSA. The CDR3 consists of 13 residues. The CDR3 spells CASSFSTGREAFF. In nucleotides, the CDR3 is TGTGCCAGCAGCTTCAGTACGGGGCGAGAAGCTTTCTTT.

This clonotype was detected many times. The CDR3 sequence is CASSRGTGSGEQYF. The CDR3 nucleotides are TGTGCCAGCAGCCGAGGGACAGGTTCGGGCGAGCAGTACTTC. V and J are TRBV7-6 and TRBJ2-7; TRBD1 matches at 8 bases. Germline V gives CDR1 SGHVS, CDR2 FNYEAQ. The CDR3 covers 14 residues. V shed 5 bases and J 6 bases; nucleotides not matched to a gene: 9. Filled out from reference TRBV7-6 and TRBJ2-7, the complete variable domain reads GAGVSQSPRYKVTKRGQDVALRCDPISGHVSLYWYRQALGQGPEFLTYFNYEAQQDKSGLPNDRFSAERPEGSISTLTIQRTEQRDSAMYRCASSRGTGSGEQYFGPGTRLTVT.

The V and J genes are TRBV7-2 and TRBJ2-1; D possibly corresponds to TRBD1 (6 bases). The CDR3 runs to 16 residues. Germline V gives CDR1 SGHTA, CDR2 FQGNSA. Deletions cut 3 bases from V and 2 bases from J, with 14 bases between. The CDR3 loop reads CASSFEGHKAYNEQFF. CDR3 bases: TGTGCCAGCAGCTTTGAGGGACATAAGGCCTACAATGAGCAGTTCTTC.

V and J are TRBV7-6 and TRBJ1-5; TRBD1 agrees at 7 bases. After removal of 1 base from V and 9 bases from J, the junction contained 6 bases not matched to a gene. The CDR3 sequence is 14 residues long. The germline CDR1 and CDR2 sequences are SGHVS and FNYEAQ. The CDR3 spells CASSLETGRRPQHF. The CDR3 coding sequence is TGTGCCAGCAGCTTAGAGACAGGGCGGAGGCCCCAGCATTTT.

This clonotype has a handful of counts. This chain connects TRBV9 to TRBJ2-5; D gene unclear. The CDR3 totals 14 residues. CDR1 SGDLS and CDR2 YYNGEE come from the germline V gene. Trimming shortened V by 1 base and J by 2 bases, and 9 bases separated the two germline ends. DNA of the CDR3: TGTGCCAGCAGCGTAAGTGGTGGGCAAGAGACCCAGTACTTC. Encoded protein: CASSVSGGQETQYF.

CDR3 nucleotide sequence: TGTGCCAGCAGTTACGGCGGTAGCAATCAGCCCCAGCATTTT. Translated, it gives CASSYGGSNQPQHF. The rearrangement joins TRBV12-3 or TRBV12-4 to TRBJ1-5, with D hard to call. V was trimmed by 4 bases and J by 0 bases, leaving 7 bases between them. The length of the CDR3 is 14 residues.

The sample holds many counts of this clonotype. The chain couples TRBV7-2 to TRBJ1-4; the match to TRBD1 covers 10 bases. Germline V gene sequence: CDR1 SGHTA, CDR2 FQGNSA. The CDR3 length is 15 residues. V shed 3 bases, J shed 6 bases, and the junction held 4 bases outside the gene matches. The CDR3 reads CASSFRDRGDEKLFF. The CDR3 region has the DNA TGTGCCAGCAGCTTCCGGGACAGGGGAGATGAAAAACTGTTTTTT.

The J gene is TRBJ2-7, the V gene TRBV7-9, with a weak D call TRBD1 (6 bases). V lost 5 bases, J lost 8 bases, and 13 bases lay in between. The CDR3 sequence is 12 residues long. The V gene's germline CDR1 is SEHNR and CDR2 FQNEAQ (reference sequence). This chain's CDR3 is CASSRIQGKQYF. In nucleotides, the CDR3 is TGTGCCAGCAGCAGGATACAGGGAAAGCAGTACTTC. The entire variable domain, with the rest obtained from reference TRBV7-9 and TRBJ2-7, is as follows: DTGVSQNPRHKITKRGQNVTFRCDPISEHNRLYWYRQTLGQGPEFLTYFQNEAQLEKSRLLSDRFSAERPKGSFSTLEIQRTEQGDSAMYLCASSRIQGKQYFGPGTRLTVT.

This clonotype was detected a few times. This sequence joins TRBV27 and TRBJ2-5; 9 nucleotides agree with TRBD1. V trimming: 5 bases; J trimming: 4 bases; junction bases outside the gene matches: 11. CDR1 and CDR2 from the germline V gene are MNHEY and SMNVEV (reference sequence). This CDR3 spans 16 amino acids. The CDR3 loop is CASSARTGEWVETQYF. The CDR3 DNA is TGTGCCAGCAGTGCACGGACAGGGGAATGGGTAGAGACCCAGTACTTC.

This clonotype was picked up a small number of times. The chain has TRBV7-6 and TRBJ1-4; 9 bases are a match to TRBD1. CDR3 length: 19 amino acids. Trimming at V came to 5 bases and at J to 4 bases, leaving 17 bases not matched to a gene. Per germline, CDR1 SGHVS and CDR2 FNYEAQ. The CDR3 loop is CASSPYLWDPGQGNEKLFF. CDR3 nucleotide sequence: TGTGCCAGCAGCCCCTATCTCTGGGATCCGGGACAGGGTAATGAAAAACTGTTTTTT.